This T cell receptor beta chain was sequenced in a study of T cell responses to AZD1222 COVID-19 vaccine. Germline V gene lookup returns CDR1 MDHEN and CDR2 SYDVKM. The CDR3 loop spans 16 amino acids. With V trimmed by 4 bases and J by 3 bases, 9 bases remained unmatched. Generated by immunoSEQ multiplex PCR, the TCRdb table keeps only in-frame clones and is missing some. The sample includes 83,000 or so clones, 85% to 95% seen only once; the top ten take around 26%. This chain links TRBV28 with TRBJ2-1; TRBD2 aligns across 7 bases. This specimen consisted of peripheral blood, obtained 28 days after the second AZD1222 dose. The clonotype originates from an adult who received the AZD1222 COVID-19 vaccine. CDR3 DNA sequence: TGTGCCAGCAGTTCCTTCGCGGGAGCCCACTACAATGAGCAGTTCTTC. This gives the protein CASSSFAGAHYNEQFF.